These 30 T cell receptor beta chains originate from one sample sequenced in a study of T-cell reconstitution after alpha-beta-depleted transplantation in children. A TCRbeta library incorporating unique molecular identifiers was prepared. TCRdb re-derived calls from the PCR reads in MiXCR, one entry per CDR3 protein. The sample yields more than 40,000 distinct CDR3 sequences, 40% to 60% seen once. This specimen consisted of peripheral blood, obtained before TCRalphabeta/CD19-depleted stem cell transplant. These receptors came from a boy in the first two years of life with SCID, due to receive a stem cell transplant.

A few counts support this clonotype. The chain has TRBV7-6 and TRBJ2-2; D not certain. The germline CDR1 and CDR2 sequences are SGHVS and FNYEAQ. The CDR3 runs to 13 residues. V was trimmed by 2 bases and J by 6 bases, leaving 7 bases between them. CDR3 amino acids: CASSLTWAGELFF. The CDR3 DNA follows: TGTGCCAGCAGCTTAACGTGGGCCGGGGAGCTGTTTTTT. The variable domain in full, completed from reference TRBV7-6 and TRBJ2-2, reads GAGVSQSPRYKVTKRGQDVALRCDPISGHVSLYWYRQALGQGPEFLTYFNYEAQQDKSGLPNDRFSAERPEGSISTLTIQRTEQRDSAMYRCASSLTWAGELFFGEGSRLTVL.

The table lists this clonotype with a few counts. CDR3: CASSLMTGDYNEQFF. The DNA of the CDR3 is TGTGCCAGCAGCTTAATGACAGGGGACTACAATGAGCAGTTCTTC. The J gene is TRBJ2-1, the V gene TRBV7-2; 8 bases fit TRBD1. Per the germline V gene, CDR1 is SGHTA and CDR2 is FQGNSA. This CDR3 has 15 residues. V was pared by 2 bases and J by 3 bases, with 3 bases of the junction left unmatched.

By share of the sample, this clonotype is medium-sized. The rearrangement uses TRBV5-1 and TRBJ2-4; D call uncertain. Germline V gene sequence: CDR1 SGHRS, CDR2 YFSETQ. Trimming shortened V by 6 bases and J by 4 bases, and 8 bases separated the two germline ends. CDR3 length equals 12 residues. CDR3 in amino acids: CASKGSKNIQYF. As DNA, the CDR3 is TGCGCCAGCAAGGGCAGTAAAAACATTCAGTACTTC. Looking up the rest from reference TRBV5-1 and TRBJ2-4 gives the full variable domain: KAGVTQTPRYLIKTRGQQVTLSCSPISGHRSVSWYQQTPGQGLQFLFEYFSETQRNKGNFPGRFSGRQFSNSRSEMNVSTLELGDSALYLCASKGSKNIQYFGAGTRLSVL.

The chain joins TRBV29-1 to TRBJ2-5; D perhaps matches TRBD1 (7 bases). In germline, CDR1 is SQVTM, CDR2 ANQGSEA. V lost 4 bases and J lost 7, with 10 bases in between. CDR3 length: 11 amino acids. CDR3 coding DNA: TGCAGCGTTGGACAGGGAGGGACCCAGTACTTC. Translated, it gives CSVGQGGTQYF. The entire variable domain, with the rest obtained from reference TRBV29-1 and TRBJ2-5, is as follows: SAVISQKPSRDICQRGTSLTIQCQVDSQVTMMFWYRQQPGQSLTLIATANQGSEATYESGFVIDKFPISRPNLTFSTLTVSNMSPEDSSIYLCSVGQGGTQYFGPGTRLLVL.

This clonotype appeared a single time. The V gene is TRBV14, the J gene TRBJ2-7; D not resolved. Germline assignment: CDR1 SGHDN and CDR2 FVKESK. The length of the CDR3 is 16 residues. V was cut by 1 base and J by 0 bases, with 13 bases left in between. CDR3 amino acids: CASSQGVTRASYEQYF. For the CDR3, the DNA is TGTGCCAGCAGCCAAGGGGTGACTCGGGCCTCCTACGAGCAGTACTTC. Full variable domain (rest looked up from reference TRBV14 and TRBJ2-7): EAGVTQFPSHSVIEKGQTVTLRCDPISGHDNLYWYRRVMGKEIKFLLHFVKESKQDESGMPNNRFLAERTGGTYSTLKVQPAELEDSGVYFCASSQGVTRASYEQYFGPGTRLTVT.

The gene calls are TRBV20-1 and TRBJ1-2; 12 bases line up with TRBD1. CDR3 length: 14 residues. With 5 bases clipped from V and 2 bases from J, the junction kept 3 bases outside the gene matches. Germline V gene data show CDR1 as DFQATT and CDR2 as SNEGSKA (reference sequence). For the CDR3, the DNA is TGCAGTGCTTGGGGACAGGGGGCAAACTATGGCTACACCTTC. Translation gives CSAWGQGANYGYTF.

This clonotype was seen repeatedly, ten times or more. This chain joins TRBV20-1 and TRBJ1-1; TRBD1 matches 7 bases. This CDR3 has 14 amino acids. The J segment lost 5 bases and the V segment lost 0 bases, leaving 6 bases of the junction unmatched. Germline V CDR1 and CDR2: DFQATT, SNEGSKA (reference sequence). CDR3 nucleotides: TGCAGTGCTAGAGATCTCAGGGGGGAGACTGAAGCTTTCTTT. Translated, it gives CSARDLRGETEAFF.

The chain recombines TRBV6-4 with TRBJ2-6, with TRBD2 identical over 7 bases. The CDR3 is made up of 15 amino acids. V lost 0 bases, J lost 4 bases, and 0 bases stayed unmatched. CDR1 and CDR2 (germline): MRHNA, SNTAGT. This chain's CDR3 is CASSDSLAGANVLTF. The DNA of the CDR3 is TGTGCCAGCAGTGACTCACTAGCGGGGGCCAACGTCCTGACTTTC.

The chain's CDR3 is CSAALIAGGHNSEQFF. Here the CDR3 DNA reads TGCAGTGCTGCGTTAATAGCGGGGGGGCATAATTCTGAGCAGTTCTTC. This rearrangement joins TRBV20-1 to TRBJ2-1; 11 bases agree with TRBD2. In germline, CDR1 is DFQATT, CDR2 SNEGSKA (reference sequence). CDR3 length: 16 amino acids. Trimming removed 5 bases from V and 9 bases from J; junction bases left unmatched: 15.

The chain recombines TRBV7-3 with TRBJ2-3; tentatively, D is TRBD1 (5 bases). CDR1 is SGHTA, CDR2 FQGTGA, per germline. This CDR3 contains 12 residues. Trimming left V 2 bases short and J 9 bases short, with 9 bases between. The CDR3 loop reads CASSLDSSTQYF. CDR3 DNA: TGTGCCAGCAGCTTAGACAGTAGCACGCAGTATTTT.

Only a few counts were recorded for this clonotype. J is TRBJ1-2 and V is TRBV15, with TRBD1 as a possible D gene (5 bases). Germline V CDR1 and CDR2: LNHNV, YYDKDF (reference sequence). The CDR3 sequence is 15 residues long. Trimming took off 0 bases at V and 4 bases at J, with 12 bases between the two ends. In nucleotides, the CDR3 is TGTGCCACCAGCAGAGATCGGTCAGGGCTCTATGGCTACACCTTC. Translating gives CATSRDRSGLYGYTF.

V and J are TRBV7-2 and TRBJ2-6, with D unresolved. The CDR3 length is 14 residues. V lost 7 bases and J lost 0, with 7 bases in between. The germline gives CDR1 SGHTA, CDR2 FQGNSA. CDR3 loop: CASKSGSGANVLTF. The CDR3, as DNA: TGTGCCAGCAAATCGGGCTCTGGGGCCAACGTCCTGACTTTC.

Only one count was recorded for this clonotype. The chain links TRBV5-1 to TRBJ2-7; 12 nucleotides match TRBD2. Looked up from germline, CDR1 is SGHRS and CDR2 is YFSETQ. The trim removed 2 bases at V and 3 bases at J, leaving 6 bases unmatched. The CDR3 covers 16 residues. The CDR3 loop is CASSLGTSGGNYEQYF. The DNA for the CDR3 is TGCGCCAGCAGCTTAGGAACTAGCGGGGGGAACTACGAGCAGTACTTC.

There are a few counts of this clonotype. The chain is built from TRBV19 and TRBJ2-2; D not certain. The CDR3 loop spans 17 amino acids. The V gene lost 2 bases and the J gene lost 0 bases, with 13 bases spanning the gap. CDR1 and CDR2 from the germline V gene are LNHDA and SQIVND (reference sequence). CDR3 protein: CASSIRRSFPNTGELFF. The CDR3 DNA is TGTGCCAGTAGTATACGCAGATCCTTCCCGAACACCGGGGAGCTGTTTTTT.

This clonotype counts as medium-sized. The CDR3 loop is CASTPGVGVSYEQYF. CDR3 nucleotides: TGTGCCAGCACCCCCGGTGTGGGTGTCTCCTACGAGCAGTACTTC. The rearrangement joins TRBV7-2 to TRBJ2-7; D not resolved. The CDR3 spans 15 residues. Germline V CDR1 and CDR2: SGHTA, FQGNSA. Trimming removed 7 bases at V and 0 bases at J, with 16 bases between.

The gene calls are TRBV28 and TRBJ2-7; the D gene is possibly TRBD1 (5 bases). The V end was cut by 8 bases, the J end by 3 bases, with 17 bases between. There are 14 residues in the CDR3. CDR1 is MDHEN and CDR2 is SYDVKM in the germline V gene. Written as DNA, the CDR3 is TGTGCCAGCGGTGGTCCAGGGTCTGGCTACGAGCAGTACTTC. Amino acid sequence: CASGGPGSGYEQYF.

This clonotype was picked up one time. This chain connects TRBV7-8 to TRBJ2-1; D not resolved. Between the trimmed V and J ends, which lost 10 bases and 13 bases, there was a span of 20 bases. The germline V gene encodes CDR1 SGHVS and CDR2 FQNEAQ. CDR3 length: 12 amino acids. The CDR3 nucleotides read TGTGCCAACCACTTCCGCTGTCAAGTCCAGTTCTTC. This codes for CANHFRCQVQFF.

This clonotype showed up just a few times. This chain links TRBV11-2 with TRBJ2-2; no clear D gene. Trimming shortened V by 3 bases and J by 0 bases, and 5 bases separated the two germline ends. The germline gives CDR1 SGHAT, CDR2 FQNNGV. This CDR3 has 14 residues. CDR3 amino acids: CASSFQTNTGELFF. CDR3 bases: TGTGCCAGCAGCTTTCAGACGAACACCGGGGAGCTGTTTTTT.

This rearrangement joins TRBV5-1 to TRBJ2-3; D not certain. The CDR3 sequence is 14 residues long. Between the trimmed V and J ends, which lost 1 base and 4 bases, there was a span of 10 bases. The germline V gene has CDR1 SGHRS and CDR2 YFSETQ. In DNA form, the CDR3 reads TGCGCCAGCAGCTTGAGAGGTGGGCCAGATACGCAGTATTTT. It specifies CASSLRGGPDTQYF.

In its sample, this clonotype was seen a few times. The chain combines TRBV20-1 with TRBJ1-3, with D hard to call. Germline V lookup: CDR1 DFQATT, CDR2 SNEGSKA (reference sequence). This CDR3 contains 16 residues. Trimming cost V 3 bases and J 0 bases, with 15 bases left between them. The CDR3 nucleotides are TGCAGTGCTAGTAAAGGGCGATCAAGCTCTGGAAACACCATATATTTT. This gives the protein CSASKGRSSSGNTIYF.

The gene calls are TRBV6-1 and TRBJ2-1; tentatively, D is TRBD1 or TRBD2 (5 bases each). V lost 5 bases to trimming and J lost 6 bases, with 11 bases between them. Germline CDR1 and CDR2: MNHNS and SASEGT. The CDR3 contains 13 residues. In DNA form, the CDR3 reads TGTGCCAGCAGTCCGTTTGGGGGCAATGAGCAGTTCTTC. Protein product: CASSPFGGNEQFF.

This clonotype showed up just a few times. J is TRBJ1-5 and V is TRBV12-3 or TRBV12-4; TRBD1 matches at 7 bases. The CDR3 has 16 amino acids. J was trimmed by 1 base and V by 6 bases; bases with no gene match: 9. CDR3 DNA sequence: TGTGCCAGCAGCTCCTCGACAGGGCAAAGCAATCAGCCCCAGCATTTT. Translated, it gives CASSSSTGQSNQPQHF.

V and J are TRBV19 and TRBJ2-1; D remains ambiguous. CDR3 size: 14 residues. In germline, CDR1 is LNHDA, CDR2 SQIVND (reference sequence). Trimming cost V 3 bases and J 10 bases, with 16 bases left between them. The CDR3 DNA is TGTGCCAGTAGTATTTCCGTCGGCTCCGGGGAGCAGTTCTTC. Protein product: CASSISVGSGEQFF.

This clonotype has just a few counts. This chain connects TRBV6-5 to TRBJ2-7; D might be TRBD2 (7 bases). The CDR3 is 14 residues long. Trimming cost V 2 bases and J 6 bases, with 14 bases left between them. Germline CDR1 and CDR2: MNHEY and SVGAGI. The CDR3 DNA is TGTGCCAGCAGTTACGGGGGGGCGGAGGGCGAGCAGTACTTC. It codes for CASSYGGAEGEQYF.

The rearrangement uses TRBV12-1 and TRBJ2-1; the table's D gene call, TRBD1, was not cross checked with the DNA. TRBV12-1 is a recognized pseudogene. The CDR3 contains 21 residues. Written as DNA, the CDR3 is TGTGCCAGCGGCTCTGGGCTTCCGGGAATGGGGCAAAGACGGACCTACAATGAGCAGTTCTTC. It codes for CASGSGLPGMGQRRTYNEQFF.

The V call is TRBV4-2, the J call TRBJ2-1, with 12 bases matching TRBD2. Trimming cost V 0 bases and J 10 bases; bases outside gene matches: 7. The CDR3 runs to 16 residues. The V gene's germline CDR1 is LGHNA and CDR2 YNFKEQ. CDR3 DNA: TGTGCCAGCAGCCAAGAGCCTAGCGGGGGGGCAGGAGAGCAGTTCTTC. Its translation is CASSQEPSGGAGEQFF.

The gene calls are TRBV15 and TRBJ1-1, with D unresolved. Trimming removed 0 bases from V and 10 bases from J, with 12 bases in between. This CDR3 comprises 13 residues. Germline V gene sequence: CDR1 LNHNV, CDR2 YYDKDF (reference sequence). CDR3 protein: CATSRDLSRGAFF. The CDR3 DNA sequence: TGTGCCACCAGCAGAGATCTTTCCAGAGGAGCTTTCTTT.

The gene calls are TRBV20-1 and TRBJ2-1; TRBD1 agrees at 9 bases. This CDR3 is 14 amino acids long. V shed 5 bases, J shed 4 bases, and the junction held 6 bases outside the gene matches. CDR1 and CDR2 from the germline V gene are DFQATT and SNEGSKA (reference sequence). This CDR3 is CSAVQGAGYNEQFF. The CDR3 DNA reads TGCAGTGCTGTACAGGGGGCTGGGTACAATGAGCAGTTCTTC.

The chain couples TRBV5-1 to TRBJ2-7, with D possibly being TRBD1 or TRBD2 (5 bases each). The CDR3 length is 16 residues. Trimming cost V 0 bases and J 3 bases, with 16 bases left between them. Germline V gene sequence: CDR1 SGHRS, CDR2 YFSETQ. This CDR3 is CASSLEGREKIYEQYF. DNA of the CDR3: TGCGCCAGCAGCTTGGAGGGCAGGGAGAAAATCTACGAGCAGTACTTC.

The CDR3 sequence: CASSQDRTGRGIQYF. The CDR3 coding sequence is TGTGCCAGCAGCCAAGATAGGACAGGGCGAGGCATTCAGTACTTC. V and J are TRBV4-2 and TRBJ2-4, with 8 nucleotides matching TRBD1. CDR1 LGHNA and CDR2 YNFKEQ come from the germline V gene. V was clipped by 0 bases and J by 9 bases; unmatched bases: 7. This CDR3 is 15 amino acids long.